The present T cell receptor beta chain was sequenced within a study of CD8+CD57+ T cells in acquired aplastic anemia. The study's findings and limits: Sharing between patients and controls was observed for around 30 CD8+ CDR3 sequences.

Trimming removed 0 bases from V and 5 bases from J, with 5 bases in between. Germline assignment: CDR1 SGHNT and CDR2 YYREEE (reference sequence). The CDR3 is 13 amino acids. Concerning this clonotype: The antigen remains undetermined.

CDR3 and TCR beta VDJ profiling relied on genomic DNA as the template. TCRdb processed the reads anew with MiXCR; each CDR3 protein has one entry. This sample has about 190,000 distinct CDR3 sequences, with roughly half found just once. This TCR derives from a human donor in good health, serving as a control. Sequenced sample: sorted CD4+, CD8+, or CD8+CD57+ T cells (not recorded which) from PBMCs. J is TRBJ1-4 and V is TRBV5-4; no firm D call. In DNA form, the CDR3 reads TGTGCCAGCAGCTTGGCCAGGAATGAAAAACTGTTTTTT. Its translation is CASSLARNEKLFF. Full variable domain (rest looked up from reference TRBV5-4 and TRBJ1-4): ETGVTQSPTHLIKTRGQQVTLRCSSQSGHNTVSWYQQALGQGPQFIFQYYREEENGRGNFPPRFSGLQFPNYSSELNVNALELDDSALYLCASSLARNEKLFFGSGTQLSVL.